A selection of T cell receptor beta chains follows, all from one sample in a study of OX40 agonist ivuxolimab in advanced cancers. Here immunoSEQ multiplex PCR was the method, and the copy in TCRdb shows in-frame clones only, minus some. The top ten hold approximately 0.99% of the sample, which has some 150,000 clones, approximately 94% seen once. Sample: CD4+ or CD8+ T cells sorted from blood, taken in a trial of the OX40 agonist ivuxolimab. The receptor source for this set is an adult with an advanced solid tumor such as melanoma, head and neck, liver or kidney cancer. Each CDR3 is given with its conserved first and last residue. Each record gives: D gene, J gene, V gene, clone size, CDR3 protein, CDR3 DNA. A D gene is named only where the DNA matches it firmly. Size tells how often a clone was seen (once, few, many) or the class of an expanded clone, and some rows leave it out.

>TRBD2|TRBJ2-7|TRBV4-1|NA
CASSPRASGGREQYF
TGCGCCAGCAGTCCCCGTGCTAGCGGGGGACGCGAGCAGTACTTC
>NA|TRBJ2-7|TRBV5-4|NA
CASSRWAYEQYF
TGTGCCAGCAGCCGTTGGGCGTACGAGCAGTACTTC
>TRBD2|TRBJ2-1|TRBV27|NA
CASSPRGGHRPVSNEQFF
TGTGCCAGCAGTCCTCGGGGGGGGCACCGGCCGGTGAGCAATGAGCAGTTCTTC
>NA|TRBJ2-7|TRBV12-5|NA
CASAIRLYEQYF
TGTGCTAGTGCTATTAGGCTTTACGAGCAGTACTTC
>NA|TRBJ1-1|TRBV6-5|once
CASSSPRGAFF
TGTGCCAGCAGTTCTCCGAGGGGGGCTTTCTTT
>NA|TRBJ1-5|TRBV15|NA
CATSRDPKDSIQHF
TGTGCCACCAGCAGAGATCCGAAGGACAGTATCCAGCATTTT
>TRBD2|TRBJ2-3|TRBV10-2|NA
CASRSRTSGGAVTDTQYF
TGCGCCAGCAGGTCTCGGACTAGCGGGGGGGCAGTCACAGATACGCAGTATTTT
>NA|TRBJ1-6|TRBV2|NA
CASRENSPLHF
TGTGCCAGCAGGGAGAATTCACCCCTCCACTTT
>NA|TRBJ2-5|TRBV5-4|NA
CASSREGETQYF
TGTGCCAGCAGCCGAGAGGGGGAGACCCAGTACTTC
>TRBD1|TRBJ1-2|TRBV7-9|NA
CASSTGTGIYGYTF
TGTGCCAGCAGCACCGGGACAGGAATTTATGGCTACACCTTC
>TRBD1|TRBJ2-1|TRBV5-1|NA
CASSAQGVAYNEQFF
TGCGCCAGCAGCGCCCAGGGGGTTGCCTACAATGAGCAGTTCTTC
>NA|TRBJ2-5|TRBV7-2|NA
CASSPPGTQKTQYF
TGTGCCAGCAGTCCACCCGGGACCCAGAAGACCCAGTACTTC
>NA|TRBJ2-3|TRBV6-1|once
CASTGAVFTDTQYF
TGTGCCAGCACTGGAGCGGTCTTCACAGATACGCAGTATTTT
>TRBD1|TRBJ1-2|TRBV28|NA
CASSPGDRGFHGYTF
TGTGCCAGCAGTCCAGGGGACAGGGGCTTCCATGGCTACACCTTC
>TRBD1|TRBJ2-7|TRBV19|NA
CASRRAGTGEYGQYF
TGTGCCAGTAGGCGGGCCGGGACAGGGGAATACGGGCAGTACTTC
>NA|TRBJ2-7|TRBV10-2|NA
CASIEFRSYEQYF
TGCGCCAGCATAGAGTTCCGATCTTACGAGCAGTACTTC
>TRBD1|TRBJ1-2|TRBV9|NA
CASNNRDRGLYGYTF
TGTGCCAGCAACAACCGGGACAGGGGGCTCTATGGCTACACCTTC
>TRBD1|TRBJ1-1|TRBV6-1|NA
CASSGITTGGRAFF
TGTGCCAGCAGTGGTATCACGACAGGGGGGAGAGCTTTCTTT
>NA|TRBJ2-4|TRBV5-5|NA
CASSLSWDPKNIQYF
TGTGCCAGCAGCTTAAGTTGGGACCCCAAAAACATTCAGTACTTC
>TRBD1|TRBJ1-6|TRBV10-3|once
CATSFETPGQGNSPLHF
TGTGCCACCTCTTTCGAAACACCGGGACAGGGGAATTCACCCCTCCACTTT
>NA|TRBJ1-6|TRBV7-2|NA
CASSLSGQGRSPLHF
TGTGCCAGCAGCTTAAGTGGGCAGGGGCGATCACCCCTCCACTTT
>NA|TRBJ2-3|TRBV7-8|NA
CASSLRHGSDTQYF
TGTGCCAGCAGCCTTAGGCACGGGTCAGATACGCAGTATTTT
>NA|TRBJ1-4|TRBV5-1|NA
CASNGGTTNEKLFF
TGCGCCAGCAACGGTGGGACAACTAATGAAAAACTGTTTTTT
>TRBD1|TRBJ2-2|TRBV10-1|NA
CASSEDRAGTGELFF
TGCGCCAGCAGTGAAGACAGGGCAGGGACCGGGGAGCTGTTTTTT
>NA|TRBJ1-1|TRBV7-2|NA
CASSRDPDTEAFF
TGTGCCAGCAGCCGGGACCCCGACACTGAAGCTTTCTTT
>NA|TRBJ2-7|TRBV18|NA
CASSPSGDTYEQYF
TGTGCCAGCTCACCATCAGGGGATACCTACGAGCAGTACTTC
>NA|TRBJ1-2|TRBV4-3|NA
CASSHPGDPNYGYTF
TGCGCCAGCAGCCACCCGGGGGACCCTAACTATGGCTACACCTTC
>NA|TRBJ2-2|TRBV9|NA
CASGRGWTGELFF
TGTGCCAGCGGGCGGGGTTGGACCGGGGAGCTGTTTTTT
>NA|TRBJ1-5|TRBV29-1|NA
CSVVPNGLSNQPQHF
TGCAGCGTTGTTCCGAATGGCTTGAGCAATCAGCCCCAGCATTTT
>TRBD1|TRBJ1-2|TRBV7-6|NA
CASSATGTGFDYGYTF
TGTGCCAGCAGCGCTACCGGGACAGGGTTCGACTATGGCTACACCTTC
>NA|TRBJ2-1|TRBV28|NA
CASSFLGPRTEQFF
TGTGCCAGCAGTTTCCTCGGACCCCGGACTGAGCAGTTCTTC
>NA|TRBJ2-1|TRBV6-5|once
CASQTDANSYNEQFF
TGTGCCAGCCAGACCGATGCCAACTCCTACAATGAGCAGTTCTTC
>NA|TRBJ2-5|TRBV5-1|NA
CASSHGATGVQETQYF
TGCGCCAGCAGCCATGGAGCCACTGGGGTCCAAGAGACCCAGTACTTC
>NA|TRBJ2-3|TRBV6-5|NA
CASGSRPTQYF
TGTGCCAGCGGCTCGAGGCCCACGCAGTATTTT
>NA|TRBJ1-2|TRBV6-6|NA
CASSKPPHSGGYTF
TGTGCCAGCAGTAAGCCCCCCCATTCCGGAGGCTACACCTTC
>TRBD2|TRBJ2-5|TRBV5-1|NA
CASSLPALAGVKETQYF
TGCGCCAGCAGCTTGCCGGCCCTTGCGGGGGTGAAAGAGACCCAGTACTTC
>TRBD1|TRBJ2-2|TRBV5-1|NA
CASSYDRGDTGELFF
TGCGCCAGCAGTTACGACAGGGGGGACACCGGGGAGCTGTTTTTT
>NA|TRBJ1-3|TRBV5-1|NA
CASSFTGNSGNTIYF
TGCGCCAGCAGCTTCACAGGCAACTCTGGAAACACCATATATTTT
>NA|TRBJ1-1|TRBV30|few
CAWDPHVGNTEAFF
TGTGCCTGGGACCCCCACGTGGGGAACACTGAAGCTTTCTTT
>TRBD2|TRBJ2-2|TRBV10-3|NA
CAISESAGDGELFF
TGTGCCATCAGTGAGTCGGCGGGAGACGGGGAGCTGTTTTTT
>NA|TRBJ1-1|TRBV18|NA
CASSPPAGAPTEAFF
TGTGCCAGCTCACCACCGGCCGGGGCCCCCACTGAAGCTTTCTTT
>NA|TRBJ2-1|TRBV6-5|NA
CASSHEAFNEQFF
TGTGCCAGCAGTCACGAAGCGTTCAATGAGCAGTTCTTC
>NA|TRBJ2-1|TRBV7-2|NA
CASSLGSGLGLKTFF
TGTGCCAGCAGCTTAGGTTCTGGGCTGGGGCTTAAAACTTTCTTC
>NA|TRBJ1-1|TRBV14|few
CASSQRGYAFF
TGTGCCAGCAGCCAGCGGGGGTATGCTTTCTTT
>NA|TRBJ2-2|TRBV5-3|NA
CASSLNSRSGGELFF
TGTGCCAGCAGCTTAAACTCTCGGTCCGGCGGGGAGCTGTTTTTT
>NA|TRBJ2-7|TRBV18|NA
CASSPRGDSEQYF
TGTGCCAGCTCACCAAGGGGAGATTCCGAGCAGTACTTC
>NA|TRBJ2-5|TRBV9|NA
CASSVHLQETQYF
TGTGCCAGCAGCGTACATCTACAAGAGACCCAGTACTTC
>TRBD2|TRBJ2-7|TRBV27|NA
CASSRRLAGITSYEQYF
TGTGCCAGCAGTCGACGACTAGCGGGCATAACATCCTACGAGCAGTACTTC
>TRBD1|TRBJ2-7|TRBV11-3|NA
CASSSPGRTGGPISSYEQYF
TGTGCCAGCAGCTCACCTGGGAGGACAGGGGGCCCCATAAGCTCCTACGAGCAGTACTTC
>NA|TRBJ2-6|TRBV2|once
CASSMTHSSGANVLTF
TGTGCCAGCAGTATGACACATTCCTCTGGGGCCAACGTCCTGACTTTC
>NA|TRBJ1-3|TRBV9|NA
CASSASGYGNTIYF
TGTGCCAGCAGCGCCTCGGGATATGGAAACACCATATATTTT